This TCR beta chain is drawn from a study of control samples from healthy donors and cancer patients. Clones were sequenced by immunoSEQ multiplex PCR, and TCRdb holds only the in-frame ones, with some missing. The table has 150,000 to 200,000 clones, around 92% seen once. Germline V gene sequence: CDR1 SSHAT, CDR2 FNYEAQ (reference sequence). The ends were cut back, 5 bases at V and 5 bases at J, with 9 bases in the middle. This CDR3 spans 13 amino acids. The specimen sequenced was blood. The gene calls are TRBV7-7 and TRBJ2-2; D perhaps matches TRBD1 (5 bases). This TCR was recovered from a woman between 35 and 50 years old in good health. The CDR3 protein is CASSRQITGELFF. CDR3 nucleotide sequence: TGTGCCAGCAGCCGACAGATTACCGGGGAGCTGTTTTTT. Full variable domain (remainder filled in from reference TRBV7-7 and TRBJ2-2): GAGVSQSPRYKVTKRGQDVTLRCDPISSHATLYWYQQALGQGPEFLTYFNYEAQPDKSGLPSDRFSAERPEGSISTLTIQRTEQRDSAMYRCASSRQITGELFFGEGSRLTVL.